This T cell receptor (beta chain) was sequenced for a study of CD8 T cells in Susac syndrome. CDR1 and CDR2 (germline): MGHDK, SYGVNS. The CDR3 is 13 residues long. In this sample, this clonotype turned up once. Relative to the germline gene, one junction end is altered; a read error may explain this. Reverse transcription of roughly 0.45 to 1 ug RNA used random hexamers. TCRdb re-called the immunoSEQ multiplex PCR reads with MiXCR, one entry per CDR3 protein. The sample records roughly 180,000 distinct CDR3 sequences, roughly 94% being singletons. Patients with Susac syndrome showed fulfilment of recently defined diagnostic criteria for definite or probable disease.

Source material: CD4+ T cells from PBMCs. This chain joins TRBV25-1 and TRBJ2-7; TRBD1 agrees at 7 bases. The source is a human donor with Susac syndrome. CDR3 region: CASSDRGSVILNF. CDR3 nucleotides: TGTGCCAGCAGTGACAGGGGGAGCGTGATTTTGAACTTC.